The 30 T cell receptor beta chains listed next were all sequenced from one sample in a study of radiation and T cells in renal cell carcinoma. Time point defined: baseline pretreatment blood. The treatment here: 15 Gy SBRT to primary tumor, nephrectomy 4 weeks later. Only in-frame clones appear in the TCRdb table, and some are missing; sequencing was by immunoSEQ multiplex PCR. The sample lists roughly 100,000 clones; around 88% were seen once. The sample in question was blood, obtained from a patient whose treatment included radiotherapy and nephrectomy. The receptors here all came from a man aged 45 to 65 with renal cell carcinoma.

This clone has just a few counts. This sequence joins TRBV27 and TRBJ2-4; the match to TRBD2 covers 10 bases. The germline V gene has CDR1 MNHEY and CDR2 SMNVEV (reference sequence). The CDR3 totals 14 residues. V gave up 2 bases and J gave up 10 bases; unmatched junction bases: 5. The CDR3: CASSLVLAGVIQYF. CDR3 coding DNA: TGTGCCAGCAGTTTAGTCCTAGCGGGAGTTATTCAGTACTTC.

This rearrangement joins TRBV19 to TRBJ2-1; D is undetermined. The germline V gene encodes CDR1 LNHDA and CDR2 SQIVND (reference sequence). V was shortened by 3 bases and J by 8 bases, with 14 bases between the two germline ends. This CDR3 contains 14 residues. The DNA for the CDR3 is TGTGCCAGTAGTATGATGGGGTTTTGGGATGAGCAGTTCTTC. It specifies CASSMMGFWDEQFF.

The chain uses TRBV19 and TRBJ1-1; a weak D match, TRBD1 (6 bases). The CDR3 contains 14 residues. CDR1 LNHDA and CDR2 SQIVND come from the germline V gene (reference sequence). Trimming took 3 bases from V and 5 from J, leaving 13 bases between them. The CDR3 bases are TGTGCCAGTAGTATTACAGGGCGGCGGACTGAAGCTTTCTTT. It is translated as CASSITGRRTEAFF.

This chain joins TRBV5-4 and TRBJ2-5; TRBD2 matches 9 bases. From germline, CDR1 is SGHNT and CDR2 YYREEE (reference sequence). The CDR3 runs 15 residues. V was pared by 4 bases and J by 5 bases, with 9 bases of the junction left unmatched. CDR3 in amino acids: CASSLSGTSLETQYF. CDR3 DNA: TGTGCCAGCAGCCTATCCGGGACTAGCCTTGAGACCCAGTACTTC.

In its sample, this clone was seen a few times. The rearrangement uses TRBV2 and TRBJ1-1; D gene uncertain. This CDR3 region has 13 residues. V lost 4 bases and J lost 0, with 6 bases in between. Germline V gene sequence: CDR1 SNHLY, CDR2 FYNNEI. CDR3 sequence (DNA): TGTGCCAGCAGTGTGTACGTGAACACTGAAGCTTTCTTT. Its translation is CASSVYVNTEAFF.

This chain uses TRBV5-1 with TRBJ2-1; D is undetermined. Germline CDR1 reads SGHRS; CDR2 reads YFSETQ. V lost 4 bases, J lost 0 bases, and 5 bases lay in between. This CDR3 spans 13 amino acids. CDR3 nucleotides: TGCGCCAGCAGCCTGACCTCCTACAATGAGCAGTTCTTC. Translation gives CASSLTSYNEQFF.

The chain uses TRBV14 and TRBJ1-2; 10 bases map to TRBD1. V lost 4 bases, J lost 5 bases, and 7 bases stayed unmatched. The CDR3 extends over 15 amino acids. Germline V CDR1 and CDR2: SGHDN, FVKESK. CDR3 in DNA: TGTGCCAGCAGCCGTGCCGGGACAGGGGTGTATGGCTACACCTTC. Amino acids: CASSRAGTGVYGYTF.

This chain links TRBV5-1 with TRBJ2-7; 8 bases are shared with TRBD2. The germline gives CDR1 SGHRS, CDR2 YFSETQ. This CDR3 is 14 amino acids long. With V trimmed by 2 bases and J by 3 bases, 4 bases remained unmatched. The CDR3 DNA follows: TGCGCCAGCAGCTTTAGGCGGGAGGACTACGAGCAGTACTTC. Translated: CASSFRREDYEQYF.

The chain carries TRBV7-2 and TRBJ2-2; TRBD2 might be the D (5 bases). Trimming left V 3 bases short and J 5 bases short, with 13 bases between. Germline-derived CDR1 and CDR2 are SGHTA and FQGNSA. CDR3 length equals 15 residues. CDR3 protein: CASSLDHTGTGELFF. The DNA of the CDR3 is TGTGCCAGCAGCTTGGACCATACGGGGACCGGGGAGCTGTTTTTT.

V is TRBV1 and J is TRBJ1-2. TRBV1 is flagged as a pseudogene. The CDR3 has 14 residues. CDR3 in amino acids: CTSSQERPNYGYTF. The CDR3 nucleotides are TGCACCAGCAGCCAAGAGCGGCCGAACTATGGCTACACCTTC.

The CDR3 DNA reads TGTGCCAGCAGCTTTGACAGGGGGATCTATGGCTACACCTTC. Translated, it gives CASSFDRGIYGYTF. V usage is TRBV12-1 and J usage is TRBJ1-2; the table's D call, TRBD1, was not checked against the DNA. TRBV12-1 is a pseudogene segment. The CDR3 totals 14 residues.

The rearrangement uses TRBV28 and TRBJ1-3, with D tentatively TRBD1 (6 bases). The ends were cut back, 6 bases at V and 3 bases at J, with 18 bases in the middle. CDR1 is MDHEN, CDR2 SYDVKM, per germline. The CDR3 extends over 16 amino acids. CDR3 bases: TGTGCCAGCAGCGCATGGGACACCCGGGTTGGAAACACCATATATTTT. This encodes CASSAWDTRVGNTIYF.

A single count supports this clone. The V and J genes are TRBV7-9 and TRBJ2-3, with TRBD2 matching over 9 bases. The CDR3 covers 15 residues. The junction had 4 bases not matched to a gene; V was cut back by 5 bases and J by 1 base. Germline V gene sequence: CDR1 SEHNR, CDR2 FQNEAQ (reference sequence). CDR3: CASSGSGGGTDTQYF. Written as DNA, the CDR3 is TGTGCCAGCAGCGGTAGCGGGGGTGGCACAGATACGCAGTATTTT.

The rearrangement uses TRBV9 and TRBJ2-2, with TRBD2 matching 11 bases. This CDR3 is 20 amino acids long. Germline V gene lookup returns CDR1 SGDLS and CDR2 YYNGEE. V lost 4 bases and J lost 0; bases outside the gene matches: 14. DNA of the CDR3: TGTGCCAGCAGCCCCAGAGGGACTAGCGGCCAAAACGCGAACACCGGGGAGCTGTTTTTT. It yields the protein CASSPRGTSGQNANTGELFF.

A few counts support this clone. The V and J genes are TRBV11-1 and TRBJ1-1; 11 nucleotides match TRBD1. The CDR3 contains 18 residues. Germline assignment: CDR1 SGHAT and CDR2 FQDESV (reference sequence). With V trimmed by 3 bases and J by 0 bases, 9 bases remained unmatched. The DNA for the CDR3 is TGTGCCAGCAGCTTGTACCCGGGACAGGGGGGAATGAACACTGAAGCTTTCTTT. It codes for CASSLYPGQGGMNTEAFF. Full variable domain (rest looked up from reference TRBV11-1 and TRBJ1-1): EAEVAQSPRYKITEKSQAVAFWCDPISGHATLYWYRQILGQGPELLVQFQDESVVDDSQLPKDRFSAERLKGVDSTLKIQPAELGDSAMYLCASSLYPGQGGMNTEAFFGQGTRLTVV.

The sample holds many counts of this clone. Other DNA sequences in the same sample also yield this CDR3. The chain has TRBV7-9 and TRBJ1-6; D perhaps matches TRBD1 (5 bases). CDR3 length: 16 residues. Trimming removed 5 bases at V and 9 bases at J, with 20 bases between. Germline V gene data show CDR1 as SEHNR and CDR2 as FQNEAQ (reference sequence). CDR3 nucleotides: TGTGCCAGCAGCCCAAGACGAGGAGGGGATAGTTCACCCCTCCACTTT. This encodes CASSPRRGGDSSPLHF.

The chain joins TRBV19 to TRBJ2-2; 7 bases match TRBD1. Germline CDR1 reads LNHDA; CDR2 reads SQIVND (reference sequence). J was trimmed by 0 bases and V by 10 bases; bases with no gene match: 5. The CDR3 is 14 amino acids. In DNA form, the CDR3 reads TGTGCCACCACAGGGGCGGCGAACACCGGGGAGCTGTTTTTT. This sequence encodes CATTGAANTGELFF.

CDR3 nucleotides: TGTGCCAGCAGCTTATCGCTACTAGCGGGCCCTACGATGGAGCAGTACTTC. Amino acid sequence: CASSLSLLAGPTMEQYF. This chain connects TRBV7-9 to TRBJ2-7; 9 nucleotides line up with TRBD2. The CDR3 contains 17 residues. Germline V gives CDR1 SEHNR, CDR2 FQNEAQ (reference sequence). After removal of 2 bases from V and 7 bases from J, the junction contained 15 bases not matched to a gene.

As DNA, the CDR3 is TGTGCCAGCAGCGCAGGGGCCTTGAACACTGAAGCTTTCTTT. It is translated as CASSAGALNTEAFF. The gene calls are TRBV9 and TRBJ1-1; D might be TRBD1 (6 bases). Germline CDR1 reads SGDLS; CDR2 reads YYNGEE. The CDR3 is made up of 14 amino acids. Trimming removed 3 bases at V and 0 bases at J, with 9 bases between. The entire variable domain, with the rest obtained from reference TRBV9 and TRBJ1-1, is as follows: DSGVTQTPKHLITATGQRVTLRCSPRSGDLSVYWYQQSLDQGLQFLIQYYNGEERAKGNILERFSAQQFPDLHSELNLSSLELGDSALYFCASSAGALNTEAFFGQGTRLTVV.

This chain connects TRBV5-6 to TRBJ2-1; perhaps TRBD2 as D (6 bases). V gave up 10 bases and J gave up 6 bases, with 14 bases separating them. CDR1 and CDR2 from the germline V gene are SGHDT and YYEEEE. This CDR3 spans 12 amino acids. The CDR3 nucleotides read TGTGCCGCTGGGGGGTTCGGCAATGAGCAGTTCTTC. Protein product: CAAGGFGNEQFF.

The rearrangement joins TRBV10-3 to TRBJ1-2; 9 nucleotides match TRBD1. The CDR3 runs 12 residues. V gave up 10 bases and J gave up 5 bases; unmatched junction bases: 5. The germline gives CDR1 ENHRY, CDR2 SYGVKD. The CDR3 region has the DNA TGTGCCACCGTGGGACAGGGTTATGGCTACACCTTC. As protein: CATVGQGYGYTF.

V and J are TRBV10-1 and TRBJ1-1, with D maybe TRBD1 (5 bases). Germline CDR1 reads WNHNN; CDR2 reads SYGVQD (reference sequence). This CDR3 is 14 amino acids long. Trimming took off 4 bases at V and 5 bases at J, with 14 bases between the two ends. The CDR3 region has the DNA TGCGCCAGCAGTGTAAGCGGGGACTGGACTGAAGCTTTCTTT. Its translation is CASSVSGDWTEAFF.

The chain recombines TRBV4-1 with TRBJ2-1; TRBD1 is a possible D gene (5 bases). The V gene lost 1 base and the J gene lost 4 bases, with 14 bases spanning the gap. There are 16 residues in the CDR3. CDR1 is MGHRA and CDR2 is YSYEKL in the germline V gene. For the CDR3, the DNA is TGCGCCAGCAGCCAAGTGTGGACAACCTTATACAATGAGCAGTTCTTC. Amino acid sequence: CASSQVWTTLYNEQFF.

This clone was recorded once. The chain joins TRBV7-9 to TRBJ1-5; 8 nucleotides match TRBD1. CDR3 size: 18 residues. In germline, CDR1 is SEHNR, CDR2 FQNEAQ (reference sequence). Trimming at V came to 2 bases and at J to 2 bases, leaving 11 bases not matched to a gene. The CDR3 is CASSLYGQGAWGNQPQHF. The CDR3 nucleotides read TGTGCCAGCAGCTTATACGGGCAGGGGGCTTGGGGCAATCAGCCCCAGCATTTT.

In regard to this clone: Compared with germline, one end of the junction differs, possibly owing to a read error. In DNA, the CDR3 is TGTGCCAGCACCCACACAGGGGGCTATAGTTCACCCCTCCACTTT. This sequence encodes CASTHTGGYSSPLHF. The V and J genes are TRBV6-6 and TRBJ1-6; 9 bases are a match to TRBD1. Germline values: CDR1 MNHNY, CDR2 SVGAGI (reference sequence). There are 15 residues in the CDR3.

This chain connects TRBV4-3 to TRBJ1-1, with D possibly matching TRBD1 (6 bases). CDR3 length: 14 residues. The ends were cut back, 0 bases at V and 4 bases at J, with 9 bases in the middle. Looked up from germline, CDR1 is LGHNA and CDR2 is YSLEER. CDR3 loop: CASSQEGGTTEAFF. CDR3 in DNA: TGCGCCAGCAGCCAAGAAGGGGGGACCACTGAAGCTTTCTTT.

This sequence joins TRBV2 and TRBJ2-1, with D possibly TRBD2 on 5 matching bases. CDR1 and CDR2 (germline): SNHLY, FYNNEI. The CDR3 sequence is 14 residues long. V lost 7 bases to trimming and J lost 9 bases, with 19 bases between them. The DNA of the CDR3 is TGTGCCAGCATATATAGCGCTTCCCGTGCTGAGCAGTTCTTC. This gives the protein CASIYSASRAEQFF. The variable domain in full, with the rest retrieved from reference TRBV2 and TRBJ2-1, is EPEVTQTPSHQVTQMGQEVILRCVPISNHLYFYWYRQILGQKVEFLVSFYNNEISEKSEIFDDQFSVERPDGSNFTLKIRSTKLEDSAMYFCASIYSASRAEQFFGPGTRLTVL.

This chain uses TRBV5-4 with TRBJ2-1; TRBD1 might be the D (8 bases). The ends were cut back, 2 bases at V and 8 bases at J, with 17 bases in the middle. Per germline, CDR1 SGHNT and CDR2 YYREEE (reference sequence). CDR3 size: 15 residues. CDR3 protein: CASSLVTGGRDEQFF. In nucleotides, the CDR3 is TGTGCCAGCAGCTTAGTTACAGGGGGGAGGGATGAGCAGTTCTTC.

This clone was recorded a few times. This rearrangement joins TRBV2 to TRBJ2-7; D is perhaps TRBD1 (5 bases). The V end lost 10 bases, the J end lost 5 bases, and 12 bases lay between the germline ends. The length of the CDR3 is 11 residues. Germline values: CDR1 SNHLY, CDR2 FYNNEI. CDR3 sequence: CATTGHNEQYF. In nucleotides, the CDR3 is TGTGCCACCACAGGACACAACGAGCAGTACTTC.

This clone was seen once. The V call is TRBV28, the J call TRBJ1-4; 7 bases agree with TRBD1. After removal of 6 bases from V and 9 bases from J, the junction contained 10 bases not matched to a gene. Germline V gives CDR1 MDHEN, CDR2 SYDVKM. There are 14 residues in the CDR3. The CDR3 protein is CASRTGNIAKKLFF. The CDR3 nucleotides are TGTGCCAGCAGGACAGGGAACATTGCAAAAAAACTGTTTTTT.